Listed here are 27 T cell receptor beta chains from one sample, sequenced in a study of tumor-infiltrating lymphocytes in primary liver carcinoma. With approximately 470 ng total RNA as template and a constant-region primer, TCR beta cDNA was made. A slightly modified ARM-PCR protocol with three nested multiplex PCR rounds produced these TCR beta libraries. It was with TRBV1-TRBV30 forward primers and a C-beta reverse primer that the first two PCR rounds were run, at around 9 cycles each. Each CDR3 protein gets one entry after TCRdb re-called the multiplex PCR reads with MiXCR. The sample lists 50,000 to 60,000 distinct CDR3 sequences, about 80% occurring once. Extraction of RNA together with DNA used about 17-31 mg of unsorted bulk tissue. The sample consisted of liver tumor tissue from sampling region 5. Subset of the sample: tumor region T5, tumor centre. These receptor sequences come from a man aged 35 to 55 with primary liver carcinoma and hepatitis B virus infection.

Remarks on this clonotype: A read error may produce the germline difference seen at one junction end. The CDR3 coding sequence is TGTGCCAGCAGGGGGAAGAGACCCTACGAGCAGTGCTTC. Residues: CASRGKRPYEQCF. The chain links TRBV11-1 to TRBJ2-7; D is undetermined. Germline V lookup: CDR1 SGHAT, CDR2 FQDESV (reference sequence). This CDR3 has 13 amino acids.

A note on this clonotype: One end of the junction does not line up with germline, which may come from a read error. The chain employs TRBV29-1 and TRBJ2-3; D tentatively reads TRBD1 or TRBD2 (7 bases each). CDR1 and CDR2 from the germline V gene are SQVTM and ANQGSEA. This CDR3 has 14 amino acids. In DNA, the CDR3 is TGCGGCGTTGAGGGGGCTAGCGGAGCAGATAAGCAGTATTTT. Its protein is CGVEGASGADKQYF.

This clonotype was seen just once. Likely a read error: the CDR3 ends without its conserved phenylalanine or tryptophan. CDR3 loop: CASSLVKGNEQFL. In DNA form, the CDR3 reads TGTGCCAGCAGCTTAGTCAAGGGGAATGAGCAGTTCCTC. V usage is TRBV7-2 and J usage is TRBJ2-1, with D possibly matching TRBD1 (5 bases). The CDR3 runs to 13 residues. Germline V gives CDR1 SGHTA, CDR2 FQGNSA. Between the trimmed V and J ends, which lost 1 base and 7 bases, there was a span of 8 bases.

A word on this clonotype: The CDR3 does not close with the conserved phenylalanine or tryptophan, likely indicating a read error. The DNA is omitted, as the CDR3 cannot be located on it reliably, and the CDR3 follows TCRdb's listing. V is TRBV11-1 and J is TRBJ2-1; the table assigns TRBD1, which was not confirmed against the DNA. Germline loops: CDR1 SGHAT, CDR2 FQDESV (reference sequence). From its first to its last residue, the CDR3 has 15 amino acids. This CDR3 reads CASSFQGPLDNEQFI.

Note on this clonotype: The junction shows a germline mismatch at one end, possibly a read error. V usage is TRBV11-3 and J usage is TRBJ2-7; 10 nucleotides line up with TRBD1. The germline CDR1 and CDR2 sequences are SGHNT and YENEEA. This CDR3 contains 14 residues. The CDR3 nucleotides read TGTGCCACTCGACAGGGGGCGACATCCTACGAGCAGTACTTT. Protein: CATRQGATSYEQYF.

The chain combines TRBV5-1 with TRBJ2-7, with 9 positions matching TRBD2. V dropped 2 bases and J dropped 3; count of bases not matched to a gene: 15. The CDR3 contains 18 residues. Germline V gives CDR1 SGHRS, CDR2 YFSETQ. CDR3: CASSFRTSVPGGSYEQYF. The CDR3 coding sequence is TGCGCCAGCAGCTTCAGGACTAGCGTACCTGGGGGGAGCTACGAGCAGTACTTC.

This chain joins TRBV4-2 and TRBJ2-3, with D perhaps matching TRBD2 (6 bases). The length of the CDR3 is 15 residues. V dropped 4 bases and J dropped 7 bases, with 18 bases sitting between them. Germline CDR1 reads LGHNA; CDR2 reads YNFKEQ. Here the CDR3 DNA reads TGTGCCAGCAGCCTTGGGGGGAGAGGAGGACATACGCAGTATTTT. This gives the protein CASSLGGRGGHTQYF.

This clonotype came up many times. The V and J genes are TRBV5-1 and TRBJ2-2, with D unresolved. Trimming removed 4 bases from V and 1 base from J, with 11 bases in between. The CDR3 runs 15 residues. Germline V gives CDR1 SGHRS, CDR2 YFSETQ. Written as DNA, the CDR3 is TGCGCCAGCAGCATGGAGATATTGAACACCGGGGAGCTGTTTTTT. It codes for CASSMEILNTGELFF.

The gene calls are TRBV6-2 or TRBV6-3 and TRBJ2-7; a weak D match, TRBD1 (5 bases). Germline lookup yields CDR1 MNHEY and CDR2 SVGEGT. The CDR3 contains 14 residues. The V end was cut by 6 bases, the J end by 5 bases, with 17 bases between. The CDR3 nucleotides are TGTGCCAGCAGCCTGACAGTGGGGAACCACGAGCAGTACTTC. This codes for CASSLTVGNHEQYF.

Comment on this clonotype: Relative to the germline gene, one junction end is altered; a read error may explain this. The rearrangement links TRBV6-5 to TRBJ2-7; D may be TRBD1 (6 bases). Looked up from germline, CDR1 is MNHEY and CDR2 is SVGAGI. The CDR3 is 12 amino acids. CDR3 region: CACSQGPYEQYF. The CDR3 region has the DNA TGTGCCTGCAGCCAGGGGCCCTACGAGCAGTACTTC.

A note on this clonotype: Without the conserved terminal phenylalanine or tryptophan, this CDR3 likely stems from a read error. CDR3 bases: TGCGCCAGCAGTCCCATAGAGGGGAGTAATCAACCCCAGCATTAT. Residues: CASSPIEGSNQPQHY. The chain joins TRBV4-1 to TRBJ1-5; possibly TRBD1 for D (5 bases). Per the germline V gene, CDR1 is MGHRA and CDR2 is YSYEKL. This CDR3 contains 15 residues.

About this clonotype: At one end the junction does not follow the germline gene, possibly because of a read error. The chain uses TRBV14 and TRBJ2-1, with D perhaps TRBD1 or TRBD2 (8 bases each). The germline CDR1 and CDR2 sequences are SGHDN and FVKESK. The CDR3 consists of 16 residues. CDR3 DNA: TGTGCCAGCAGCGCCGTAGCGGGACAGGTAAACAATGGGCAGTTCTTC. Translated: CASSAVAGQVNNGQFF.

This clonotype occurred once. A junction end diverges from the germline sequence, so it may reflect a read error. The chain couples TRBV6-5 to TRBJ1-5; no clear D. There are 13 residues in the CDR3. The germline V gene encodes CDR1 MNHEY and CDR2 SVGAGI. The CDR3 DNA sequence: TGTGCCAGCAGTCCGACTGTAAACCAGCCCCACCATTTT. It encodes CASSPTVNQPHHF.

This clonotype was found a few times. The rearrangement joins TRBV29-1 to TRBJ2-1; no definite D call. This CDR3 has 13 amino acids. Looked up from germline, CDR1 is SQVTM and CDR2 is ANQGSEA. V lost 4 bases and J 9 bases, leaving 16 bases between the germline ends. The chain's CDR3 is CSVAWAQRGEQFF. The CDR3 coding sequence is TGCAGCGTTGCCTGGGCCCAGAGAGGTGAGCAGTTCTTC.

In regard to this clonotype: Sequence at one end of the junction differs from germline and may be a read error. The gene calls are TRBV12-3 or TRBV12-4 and TRBJ1-3, with D perhaps TRBD1 (5 bases). CDR3 length equals 16 residues. CDR3 DNA: TGCGCCAGCCAGCTCGGGGCAGAAGGAACTGGAAACACCATATATTTT. The encoded protein is CASQLGAEGTGNTIYF.

This clonotype was recorded once. A read error may produce the germline difference seen at one junction end. This chain links TRBV6-5 with TRBJ2-7; TRBD1 agrees at 7 bases. From germline, CDR1 is MNHEY and CDR2 SVGAGI. The CDR3 runs to 14 residues. The DNA of the CDR3 is TGTGCCAGCAGTCCTGGGACAGCACGCTACGAGCACTACTTC. Its translation: CASSPGTARYEHYF.

This chain joins TRBV7-9 and TRBJ2-3; perhaps TRBD2 as D (5 bases). The CDR3 runs 13 residues. Per germline, CDR1 SEHNR and CDR2 FQNEAQ (reference sequence). Deletions cut 5 bases from V and 8 bases from J, with 14 bases between. The CDR3 DNA sequence: TGTGCCAGCAGCCCAAATAATGGAGGTACGCAGTATTTT. Amino acid sequence: CASSPNNGGTQYF.

J is TRBJ2-5 and V is TRBV29-1; the D call may be TRBD1 or TRBD2 (6 bases each). The V gene's germline CDR1 is SQVTM and CDR2 ANQGSEA. This CDR3 spans 13 amino acids. Between the trimmed V and J ends, which lost 5 bases and 7 bases, there was a span of 17 bases. CDR3 sequence (DNA): TGCAGCGTTCGACTAGGGGGACGACGGACCCAGTACTTC. This encodes CSVRLGGRRTQYF. Drawing the rest from reference TRBV29-1 and TRBJ2-5, the complete variable domain is SAVISQKPSRDICQRGTSLTIQCQVDSQVTMMFWYRQQPGQSLTLIATANQGSEATYESGFVIDKFPISRPNLTFSTLTVSNMSPEDSSIYLCSVRLGGRRTQYFGPGTRLLVL.

The J gene is TRBJ2-2, the V gene TRBV7-3, with 7 bases aligning to TRBD1. CDR1 and CDR2 (germline): SGHTA, FQGTGA. The junction had 16 bases not matched to a gene; V was cut back by 5 bases and J by 4 bases. This CDR3 spans 18 amino acids. DNA of the CDR3: TGTGCCAGCAGCCACAAGGGGGCCACGCTCAGCGGCACCGGGGAGCTGTTTTTT. It yields the protein CASSHKGATLSGTGELFF.

Concerning this clonotype: An end of the junction does not agree with germline; a read error may underlie this. The chain carries TRBV5-6 and TRBJ1-6, with D possibly TRBD1 on 5 matching bases. Per germline, CDR1 SGHDT and CDR2 YYEEEE. This CDR3 is built from 17 residues. In DNA form, the CDR3 reads TGTGCCAGCAGCTCCCTAACCGGGACGGGGGTTGATTCATCCCTCCACTTT. It codes for CASSSLTGTGVDSSLHF.

This chain uses TRBV28 with TRBJ2-6, with 7 nucleotides matching TRBD1. The CDR3 covers 18 residues. Germline lookup yields CDR1 MDHEN and CDR2 SYDVKM. Trimming took 6 bases from V and 0 from J; bases not matched to a gene: 11. The CDR3 nucleotides are TGTGCCAGCAGCCCCCCGGGACAGCTGTTCTCTGGGGCCAACGTCCTGACTTTC. Residues: CASSPPGQLFSGANVLTF. Filled out from reference TRBV28 and TRBJ2-6, the complete variable domain reads DVKVTQSSRYLVKRTGEKVFLECVQDMDHENMFWYRQDPGLGLRLIYFSYDVKMKEKGDIPEGYSVSREKKERFSLILESASTNQTSMYLCASSPPGQLFSGANVLTFGAGSRLTVL.

This clonotype was seen a handful of times. An end of the junction differs from the germline gene, which may be a read error. The rearrangement uses TRBV4-2 and TRBJ2-1; 7 positions match TRBD2. The CDR3 runs to 17 residues. The V gene's germline CDR1 is LGHNA and CDR2 YNFKEQ. The CDR3: CASSQVGLVGSYNEQFF. The CDR3 DNA sequence: TGTGCCAGTAGCCAAGTAGGACTAGTGGGGTCCTACAATGAGCAGTTCTTC.

Concerning this clonotype itself: The junction and the germline gene differ at one end; a read error may be behind it. V and J are TRBV4-3 and TRBJ2-3, with 8 positions matching TRBD2. This CDR3 spans 14 amino acids. Germline-derived CDR1 and CDR2 are LGHNA and YSLEER. CDR3 in amino acids: CAGSPTSETDTQYF. The CDR3 coding sequence is TGCGCCGGCAGCCCGACTAGCGAGACAGATACGCAGTATTTT.

A few counts support this clonotype. Its ends do not fully match the called genes, so a read error is possible. This sequence joins TRBV5-5 and TRBJ2-2; the D gene could be TRBD1 or TRBD2 (5 bases each). The germline V gene encodes CDR1 SGHKS and CDR2 YYEKEE (reference sequence). The CDR3 has 12 residues. CDR3 in amino acids: CASRLHTGGLFF. In DNA, the CDR3 is TGTGCCAGCAGACTCCACACTGGGGGGCTGTTTTTT.

In its sample, this clonotype was seen a few times. With a much larger clone just one base away, this may be a read error. The chain employs TRBV18 and TRBJ2-7; no reliable D call. Germline V gene lookup returns CDR1 KGHSH and CDR2 LQKENI. Trimming removed 5 bases at V and 6 bases at J, with 11 bases between. The CDR3 has 12 residues. The CDR3 spells CASSVGSVEQYF. CDR3 nucleotides: TGTGCCAGCTCAGTCGGTTCCGTCGAGCAGTACTTC. Drawing the rest from reference TRBV18 and TRBJ2-7, the complete variable domain is NAGVMQNPRHLVRRRGQEARLRCSPMKGHSHVYWYRQLPEEGLKFMVYLQKENIIDESGMPKERFSAEFPKEGPSILRIQQVVRGDSAAYFCASSVGSVEQYFGPGTRLTVT.

This clonotype was counted at least ten times. The CDR3 here is CASPVGASTHEQYF. DNA for the CDR3: TGTGCCAGCCCCGTCGGGGCTAGCACCCACGAGCAGTACTTC. The chain uses TRBV28 and TRBJ2-7; D tentatively fits TRBD1 or TRBD2 (5 bases each). CDR1 and CDR2 from the germline V gene are MDHEN and SYDVKM. Trimming stripped 8 bases from V and 5 bases from J, with 19 bases between. CDR3 size: 14 residues.

On this clonotype: Sequence at one end of the junction differs from germline and may be a read error. The genes are TRBV30 and TRBJ1-2; 7 bases line up with TRBD1. The CDR3 covers 14 residues. Germline V lookup: CDR1 GTSNPN, CDR2 SVGIG (reference sequence). The chain's CDR3 is CAWSVQGTENGNTF. In nucleotides, the CDR3 is TGTGCCTGGAGTGTACAGGGGACAGAGAATGGCAACACCTTC.